This entry lists 18 T cell receptor beta chains sequenced from one sample in a study of cytomegalovirus exposure and HLA in healthy donors. PCR amplification relied on 60 Vbeta primers (plus 13 Jbeta primers). Generated by immunoSEQ multiplex PCR, the TCRdb table keeps only in-frame clones and is missing some. This table has 110,000 or so clones, approximately 75% appearing once. The sample consisted of PBMCs. These receptors were collected from a man over 45 in good health and CMV-seropositive.

V gene TRBV7-2 combines with J gene TRBJ1-6; 8 bases are a match to TRBD1. Germline lookup yields CDR1 SGHTA and CDR2 FQGNSA. CDR3 length equals 16 residues. Trimming took 5 bases from V and 7 from J; bases not matched to a gene: 10. The CDR3 DNA reads TGTGCCAGCAGCGATAACACAGGGGGTAAAAATTCACCCCTCCACTTT. Protein sequence: CASSDNTGGKNSPLHF.

The rearrangement links TRBV27 to TRBJ2-7, with 10 nucleotides matching TRBD2. Looked up from germline, CDR1 is MNHEY and CDR2 is SMNVEV (reference sequence). The CDR3 length is 14 residues. V lost 3 bases, J lost 3 bases, and 2 bases stayed unmatched. The DNA of the CDR3 is TGTGCCAGCAGTTTTGCTAGCGGGAGCTACGAGCAGTACTTC. Protein product: CASSFASGSYEQYF.

Here the CDR3 DNA reads TGTGCCAGTAGTAGGGCAGGCTATGGCTACACCTTC. This sequence encodes CASSRAGYGYTF. The chain joins TRBV19 to TRBJ1-2; D unclear. The germline V gene has CDR1 LNHDA and CDR2 SQIVND (reference sequence). CDR3 length equals 12 residues. The V and J ends lost 4 bases and 4 bases respectively, with 7 bases between them.

This sequence joins TRBV10-3 and TRBJ1-1, with 9 bases fitting TRBD1. The CDR3 runs 13 residues. The V gene's germline CDR1 is ENHRY and CDR2 SYGVKD. Unmatched junction bases numbered 6, after V lost 10 bases and J lost 3 bases. The CDR3 sequence is CATNRGHDTEAFF. CDR3 nucleotide sequence: TGTGCCACAAACAGGGGGCATGACACTGAAGCTTTCTTT.

This clone has only a few counts. This rearrangement joins TRBV30 to TRBJ1-4, with 9 bases matching TRBD1. The CDR3 has 16 residues. The germline CDR1 and CDR2 sequences are GTSNPN and SVGIG (reference sequence). The junction had 6 bases not matched to a gene; V was cut back by 2 bases and J by 2 bases. The chain's CDR3 is CAWSSGQGVTNEKLFF. CDR3 coding DNA: TGTGCCTGGAGTTCGGGACAGGGTGTCACTAATGAAAAACTGTTTTTT.

The CDR3 loop is CASSQASGLSYEQYF. The CDR3 DNA reads TGCGCCAGCAGCCAGGCTAGCGGGCTATCCTACGAGCAGTACTTC. V usage is TRBV4-1 and J usage is TRBJ2-5; TRBD2 matches 8 bases. The J call is uncertain, as TRBJ2-7 better fits the DNA end. The CDR3 has 15 amino acids. CDR1 is MGHRA and CDR2 is YSYEKL in the germline V gene.

The J gene is TRBJ1-1, the V gene TRBV18; 8 nucleotides match TRBD1. The trim removed 1 base at V and 5 bases at J, leaving 12 bases unmatched. This CDR3 comprises 17 residues. Germline V gene lookup returns CDR1 KGHSH and CDR2 LQKENI. CDR3 nucleotide sequence: TGTGCCAGCTCACCACTCCTAGGCAGGGGGCAGGGAACTGAAGCTTTCTTT. Its translation: CASSPLLGRGQGTEAFF.

In DNA form, the CDR3 reads TGTGCCAGCAGCAAAACAGGGGCCTCCTACGAGCAGTACTTC. Residues: CASSKTGASYEQYF. V gene TRBV11-2 combines with J gene TRBJ2-7; 7 bases align to TRBD1. This CDR3 contains 14 residues. V gave up 5 bases and J gave up 0 bases; unmatched junction bases: 4. The germline gives CDR1 SGHAT, CDR2 FQNNGV.

This rearrangement joins TRBV7-2 to TRBJ2-5; tentative D call: TRBD2 (6 bases). The DNA end is a closer match to TRBJ2-7, so the J assignment may be wrong. Germline V gives CDR1 SGHTA, CDR2 FQGNSA. This CDR3 comprises 15 residues. CDR3 sequence (DNA): TGTGCCAGCAGCCTCCAGGGCGGGGCGCCTTACGAGCAGTACTTC. Protein: CASSLQGGAPYEQYF.

V is TRBV10-3 and J is TRBJ1-2; TRBD1 aligns across 9 bases. The CDR3 extends over 15 amino acids. The junction had 5 bases not matched to a gene; V was cut back by 2 bases and J by 4 bases. Germline CDR1 reads ENHRY; CDR2 reads SYGVKD. Written as DNA, the CDR3 is TGTGCCATCAGTGAGGGGACAGGGAGCGGCTATGGCTACACCTTC. Protein product: CAISEGTGSGYGYTF.

The rearrangement joins TRBV27 to TRBJ2-1; 8 bases agree with TRBD2. Germline V gene sequence: CDR1 MNHEY, CDR2 SMNVEV (reference sequence). Trimming took 2 bases from V and 7 from J; bases not matched to a gene: 7. This CDR3 is built from 15 residues. The CDR3 loop reads CASSLNSGIKNEQFF. CDR3 in DNA: TGTGCCAGCAGTTTAAATAGCGGGATCAAGAATGAGCAGTTCTTC.

The rearrangement joins TRBV30 to TRBJ1-1; D might be TRBD1 (5 bases). V lost 2 bases to trimming and J lost 6 bases, with 10 bases between them. Germline V lookup: CDR1 GTSNPN, CDR2 SVGIG (reference sequence). The CDR3 is 12 amino acids. CDR3 sequence: CAWSNLGAEAFF. The CDR3 DNA is TGTGCCTGGAGTAATTTAGGGGCTGAAGCTTTCTTT.

The chain links TRBV6-5 to TRBJ2-7; the D gene is possibly TRBD2 (6 bases). The CDR3 extends over 15 amino acids. Trimming removed 0 bases from V and 3 bases from J, with 12 bases in between. Germline loops: CDR1 MNHEY, CDR2 SVGAGI. CDR3 in amino acids: CASSYSGGAGYEQYF. The DNA of the CDR3 is TGTGCCAGCAGTTACTCCGGCGGAGCGGGCTACGAGCAGTACTTC.

The chain couples TRBV7-9 to TRBJ1-1, with 9 positions matching TRBD1. V was clipped by 6 bases and J by 5 bases; unmatched bases: 10. This CDR3 is 15 amino acids long. Looked up from germline, CDR1 is SEHNR and CDR2 is FQNEAQ (reference sequence). CDR3 bases: TGTGCCAGCAGGGATTACAGGGGGCGCGTGACTGAAGCTTTCTTT. It encodes CASRDYRGRVTEAFF.

This clone has more than one count but fewer than ten. The chain couples TRBV6-1 to TRBJ1-1, with D possibly being TRBD1 (5 bases). Trimming pared 4 bases from V and 2 bases from J, leaving 11 bases between. This CDR3 spans 14 amino acids. Per germline, CDR1 MNHNS and CDR2 SASEGT. This chain's CDR3 is CASSAMTVNTEAFF. DNA of the CDR3: TGTGCCAGCAGTGCTATGACAGTTAACACTGAAGCTTTCTTT.

The chain couples TRBV7-8 to TRBJ2-2, with TRBD2 identical over 9 bases. The CDR3 totals 16 residues. Germline trimming cut 3 bases from V and 4 bases from J; bases unmatched to any gene: 6. Germline CDR1 reads SGHVS; CDR2 reads FQNEAQ. For the CDR3, the DNA is TGTGCCAGCAGCTTCCAAGCGGGAGGAACCACCGGGGAGCTGTTTTTT. It yields the protein CASSFQAGGTTGELFF.

This clone occurred a few times. This chain links TRBV15 with TRBJ2-1; D possibly corresponds to TRBD2 (7 bases). Germline V gene sequence: CDR1 LNHNV, CDR2 YYDKDF (reference sequence). The length of the CDR3 is 15 residues. Trimming took off 4 bases at V and 0 bases at J, with 10 bases between the two ends. CDR3 DNA sequence: TGTGCCACCAGCAAGGGGGGGAGCTCCTACAATGAGCAGTTCTTC. The encoded protein is CATSKGGSSYNEQFF.

The gene calls are TRBV11-2 and TRBJ1-1, with 10 bases identical to TRBD1. The CDR3 runs 16 residues. Germline assignment: CDR1 SGHAT and CDR2 FQNNGV. V gave up 4 bases and J gave up 5 bases; unmatched junction bases: 10. Here the CDR3 reads CASSWGDRGKLTEAFF. For the CDR3, the DNA is TGTGCCAGCAGCTGGGGGGACAGGGGTAAATTAACTGAAGCTTTCTTT.